Here is one TCR beta chain with its context. Its recognized antigen is unknown. No qualities accompany the bases; no much larger clone lies one base away. The sample belongs to a study of T cells after yellow fever vaccination (dated by TCRdb to about 2019). Turning to the overall study: The SMART-Seq v4 Ultra Low Input RNA kit was used to prepare libraries from fractions with low cell numbers. Bulk TCR alpha and beta repertoires were sequenced longitudinally to track T-cell clones before and after primary and booster YFV17D yellow fever vaccination. Two healthy male donors made up the cohort, one aged 18 to 29 years and the other aged 30 to 40 years. Blood was collected at multiple timepoints before and after primary and secondary immunization, and bulk PBMC replicates and cell subsets were isolated.

Reads for this sample came from an Illumina NovaSeq 6000. TCR cDNA was made using 5'RACE template switching, a step that added a universal primer site and unique molecular identifiers. Priming for cDNA synthesis came from both the TCR alpha and TCR beta constant segments. Two PCR steps were used to amplify libraries, with sample barcodes and sequencing adapters being added in the second step. Sequencing of libraries was performed on Illumina HiSeq 2500 (2x100 bp) or NovaSeq (2x150 bp). The study's processing was this. Reads were demultiplexed and collapsed into UMI consensus sequences with MIGEC, and V(D)J alignment was performed with MiXCR. Vaccine-responding clonotypes were defined with edgeR using replicate PBMC samples, requiring FDR below 0.01 and a log2 fold change above 5 up to day 15. CD4 or CD8 identity was assigned to each bulk clonotype according to whether the clonotype was present at higher abundance in the sequenced CD4 repertoire or the sequenced CD8 repertoire. TCRdb reran the public reads through fastp at Q25 and MiXCR, keeping productive beta chains. Every distinct CDR3 protein forms one entry, paired with its most common genes and DNA. TCRdb, not the authors, supplied the V and J calls. This sample is represented by 250,000 to 350,000 distinct CDR3 sequences; approximately 4.3% of them were singletons. The ten largest clonotypes hold just under 20% of the sample.

From the cysteine up to the phenylalanine, the CDR3 has a length of 17 residues. Just CDR3 DNA is preserved here, 51 bases in frame from base 1. At the junction V is shortened by 4 bases and J by 7 bases, with 22 bases in between. CDR1 and CDR2, per the germline V gene, are MGHRA and YSYEKL. Study-wide findings and limitations: Because the study included only a couple of donors, the extent to which the findings can be generalized is limited. Compared with the primary T-cell response, the secondary T-cell response was faster but weaker, reaching its peak on day 5 rather than on day 15. A small share of clonotypes occurred in both CD4 and CD8 compartments, likely arising from convergent recombination. After the booster, most of the clones that had expanded following primary vaccination were detected again (96% of CD4 and 85% to 90% of CD8), which suggests that memory was broadly maintained. Computational filtering was required because FACS-sorted repertoires could contain abundant contaminating clonotypes from the bulk population.

The treatment or condition label of this sample denotes: live attenuated yellow fever vaccine strain. At every blood-draw timepoint, two biological replicates of bulk PBMCs were collected. A standard Ficoll-Paque protocol was used to isolate PBMCs from peripheral blood. RNA was extracted with TriZol from bulk PBMCs, CD4 and CD8 fractions, and dextramer-positive and dextramer-negative fractions. Rearrangement joined TRBV4-1 to TRBJ2-2; a tentative D call is TRBD2 (7 bases match). This TCR was recovered from a man younger than 30 who received the YFV17D yellow fever vaccine. The sequences come from PBMCs, collected 15 days after the yellow fever booster vaccination. The sequenced DNA is TGCGCCAGCAGCCCGTCAGGTGGGGGGGGGCATTTCGGGGAGCTGTTTTTT. This translates into CASSPSGGGGHFGELFF.